The source of this T cell receptor beta chain is a study of blood T cell repertoires in COVID-19. Participants were placed into cohorts based on the clinical history they reported. Method: immunoSEQ multiplex PCR; TCRdb's copy keeps in-frame clones and lacks some. The sample has about 400,000 clones, around 90% seen once; the top ten hold 2% to 2.5%. Germline V lookup: CDR1 SGHRS, CDR2 YFSETQ. The length of the CDR3 is 15 residues. Trimming stripped 0 bases from V and 5 bases from J, with 14 bases between. The receptor comes from a woman aged 40-49 years with acute COVID-19. V usage is TRBV5-1 and J usage is TRBJ1-2; D gene ambiguous. The material sequenced was PBMCs or T cells enriched from blood (not recorded which). CDR3 nucleotides: TGCGCCAGCAGCTTGGGAGACGTACTAGTATATGGCTACACCTTC. Its translation is CASSLGDVLVYGYTF. The whole variable domain, filled in from reference TRBV5-1 and TRBJ1-2, reads KAGVTQTPRYLIKTRGQQVTLSCSPISGHRSVSWYQQTPGQGLQFLFEYFSETQRNKGNFPGRFSGRQFSNSRSEMNVSTLELGDSALYLCASSLGDVLVYGYTFGSGTRLTVV.